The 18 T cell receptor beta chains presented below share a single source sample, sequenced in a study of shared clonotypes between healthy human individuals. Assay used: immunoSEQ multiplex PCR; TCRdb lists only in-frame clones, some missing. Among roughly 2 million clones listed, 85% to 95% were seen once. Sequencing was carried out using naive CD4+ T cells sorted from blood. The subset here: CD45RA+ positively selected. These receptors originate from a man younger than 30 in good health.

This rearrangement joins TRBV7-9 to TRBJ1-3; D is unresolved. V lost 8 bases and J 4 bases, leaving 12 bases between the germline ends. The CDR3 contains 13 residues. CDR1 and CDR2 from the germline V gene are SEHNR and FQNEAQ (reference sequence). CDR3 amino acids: CASASVGGNTIYF. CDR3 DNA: TGTGCCAGCGCAAGTGTAGGCGGAAACACCATATATTTT.

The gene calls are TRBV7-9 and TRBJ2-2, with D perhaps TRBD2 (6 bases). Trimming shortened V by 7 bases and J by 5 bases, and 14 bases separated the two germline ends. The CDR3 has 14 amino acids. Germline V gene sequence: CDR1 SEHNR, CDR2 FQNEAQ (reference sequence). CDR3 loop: CASTEGKGTGELFF. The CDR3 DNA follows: TGTGCCAGCACGGAGGGAAAGGGGACCGGGGAGCTGTTTTTT. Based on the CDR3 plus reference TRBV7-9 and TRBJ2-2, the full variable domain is DTGVSQNPRHKITKRGQNVTFRCDPISEHNRLYWYRQTLGQGPEFLTYFQNEAQLEKSRLLSDRFSAERPKGSFSTLEIQRTEQGDSAMYLCASTEGKGTGELFFGEGSRLTVL.

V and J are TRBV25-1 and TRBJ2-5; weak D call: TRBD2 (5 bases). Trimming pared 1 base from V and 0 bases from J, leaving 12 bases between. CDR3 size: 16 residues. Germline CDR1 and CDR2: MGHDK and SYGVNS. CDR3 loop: CASSELQRTYQETQYF. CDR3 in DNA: TGTGCCAGCAGTGAATTACAGCGGACCTACCAAGAGACCCAGTACTTC.

CDR3 DNA: TGCAGTGCTAGGCAGGGTGAGCAGTTCTTC. Translating it yields CSARQGEQFF. The gene calls are TRBV20-1 and TRBJ2-1, with D maybe TRBD1 (5 bases). The CDR3 extends over 10 amino acids. Germline CDR1 reads DFQATT; CDR2 reads SNEGSKA (reference sequence). V was cut by 3 bases and J by 9 bases, with 6 bases left in between.

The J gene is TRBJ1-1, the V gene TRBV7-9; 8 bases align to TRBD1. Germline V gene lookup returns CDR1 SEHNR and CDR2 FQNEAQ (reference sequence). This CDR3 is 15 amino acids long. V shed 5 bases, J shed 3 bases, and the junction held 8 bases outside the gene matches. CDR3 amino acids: CASSNTQQGDTEAFF. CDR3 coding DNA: TGTGCCAGCAGCAACACCCAACAGGGGGACACTGAAGCTTTCTTT. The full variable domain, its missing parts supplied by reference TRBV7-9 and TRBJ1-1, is DTGVSQNPRHKITKRGQNVTFRCDPISEHNRLYWYRQTLGQGPEFLTYFQNEAQLEKSRLLSDRFSAERPKGSFSTLEIQRTEQGDSAMYLCASSNTQQGDTEAFFGQGTRLTVV.

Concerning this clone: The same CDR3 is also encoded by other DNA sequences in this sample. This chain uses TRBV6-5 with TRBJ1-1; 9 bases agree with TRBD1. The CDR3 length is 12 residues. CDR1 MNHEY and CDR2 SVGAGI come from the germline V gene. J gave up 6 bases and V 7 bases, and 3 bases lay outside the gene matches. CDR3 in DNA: TGTGCCAGCATCAGACAGGGGGCTGAAGCTTTCTTT. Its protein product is CASIRQGAEAFF.

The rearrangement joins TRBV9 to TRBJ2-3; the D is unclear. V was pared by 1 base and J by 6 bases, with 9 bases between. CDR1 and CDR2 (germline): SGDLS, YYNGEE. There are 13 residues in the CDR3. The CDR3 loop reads CASSVSAPDTQYF. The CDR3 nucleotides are TGTGCCAGCAGCGTATCGGCCCCTGATACGCAGTATTTT.

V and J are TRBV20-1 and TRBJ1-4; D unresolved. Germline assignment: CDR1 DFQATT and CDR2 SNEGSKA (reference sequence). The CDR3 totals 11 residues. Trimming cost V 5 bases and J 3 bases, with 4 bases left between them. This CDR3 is CSAGSNEKLFF. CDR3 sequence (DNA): TGCAGTGCTGGGTCTAATGAAAAACTGTTTTTT.

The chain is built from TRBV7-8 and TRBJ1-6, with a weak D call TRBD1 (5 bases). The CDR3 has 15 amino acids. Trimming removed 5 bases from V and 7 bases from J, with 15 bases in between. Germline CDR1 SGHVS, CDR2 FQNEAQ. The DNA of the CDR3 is TGTGCCAGCAGCCCTCCCTTTCAGGGAAATTCACCCCTCCACTTT. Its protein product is CASSPPFQGNSPLHF.

CDR3 sequence reads: CASSSGSVRASYEQYF. The CDR3 nucleotides are TGCGCCAGCAGCTCGGGTTCGGTGAGGGCCTCCTACGAGCAGTACTTC. V usage is TRBV5-1 and J usage is TRBJ2-7, with TRBD2 as a possible D gene (5 bases). V was shortened by 3 bases and J by 0 bases, with 16 bases between the two germline ends. The CDR3 covers 16 residues. Germline V gene data show CDR1 as SGHRS and CDR2 as YFSETQ. The full variable domain, rest sourced from reference TRBV5-1 and TRBJ2-7, is KAGVTQTPRYLIKTRGQQVTLSCSPISGHRSVSWYQQTPGQGLQFLFEYFSETQRNKGNFPGRFSGRQFSNSRSEMNVSTLELGDSALYLCASSSGSVRASYEQYFGPGTRLTVT.

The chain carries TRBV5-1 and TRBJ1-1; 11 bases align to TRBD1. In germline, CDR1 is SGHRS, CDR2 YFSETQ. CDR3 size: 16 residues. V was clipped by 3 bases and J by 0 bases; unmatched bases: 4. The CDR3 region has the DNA TGCGCCAGCAGCTCGGGGACAGGGGGTTTGAACACTGAAGCTTTCTTT. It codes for CASSSGTGGLNTEAFF.

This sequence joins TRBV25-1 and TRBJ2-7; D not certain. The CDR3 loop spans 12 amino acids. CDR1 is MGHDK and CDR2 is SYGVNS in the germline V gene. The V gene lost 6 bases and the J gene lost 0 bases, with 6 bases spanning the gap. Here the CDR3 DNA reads TGTGCCAGCAGACGGAGCTCCTACGAGCAGTACTTC. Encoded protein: CASRRSSYEQYF.

The CDR3 is CAISEFASAYEQYF. CDR3 coding DNA: TGTGCCATCAGTGAGTTCGCTAGCGCCTACGAGCAGTACTTC. V usage is TRBV10-3 and J usage is TRBJ2-7, with a possible D match to TRBD2 (6 bases). Per the germline V gene, CDR1 is ENHRY and CDR2 is SYGVKD. The CDR3 totals 14 residues. Trimming left V 1 base short and J 2 bases short, with 9 bases between.

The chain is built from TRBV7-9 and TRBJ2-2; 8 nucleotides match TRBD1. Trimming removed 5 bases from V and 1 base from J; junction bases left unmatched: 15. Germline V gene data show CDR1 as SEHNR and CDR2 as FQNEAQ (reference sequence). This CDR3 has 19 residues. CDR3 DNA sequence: TGTGCCAGCAGCCCTAAAAGAAATACCGGGACAGGGAACACCGGGGAGCTGTTTTTT. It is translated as CASSPKRNTGTGNTGELFF.

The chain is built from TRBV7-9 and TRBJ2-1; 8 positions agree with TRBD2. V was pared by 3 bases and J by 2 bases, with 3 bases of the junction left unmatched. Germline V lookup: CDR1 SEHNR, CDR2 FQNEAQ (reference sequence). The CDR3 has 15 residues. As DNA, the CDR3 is TGTGCCAGCAGCTTGAATAGCGGGGCCTACAATGAGCAGTTCTTC. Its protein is CASSLNSGAYNEQFF.

CDR3 sequence (DNA): TGTGCCAGCAGCTTGGATTCCGGGCTCGCGCATGGCTACACCTTC. Translation gives CASSLDSGLAHGYTF. The chain combines TRBV5-4 with TRBJ1-2; D gene ambiguous. The germline V gene encodes CDR1 SGHNT and CDR2 YYREEE (reference sequence). V was trimmed by 0 bases and J by 6 bases, leaving 15 bases between them. There are 15 residues in the CDR3.

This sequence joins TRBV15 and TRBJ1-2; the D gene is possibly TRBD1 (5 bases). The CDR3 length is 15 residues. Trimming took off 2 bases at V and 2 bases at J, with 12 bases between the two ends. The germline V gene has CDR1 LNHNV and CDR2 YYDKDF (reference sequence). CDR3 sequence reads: CATSRSPTENYGYTF. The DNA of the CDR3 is TGTGCCACCAGCAGATCTCCGACAGAGAACTATGGCTACACCTTC.

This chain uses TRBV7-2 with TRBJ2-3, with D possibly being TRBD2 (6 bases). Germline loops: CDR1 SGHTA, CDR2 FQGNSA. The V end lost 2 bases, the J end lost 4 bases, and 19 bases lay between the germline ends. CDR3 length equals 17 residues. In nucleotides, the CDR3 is TGTGCCAGCAGCTTATTACGGGTCCGGCGGGAACCAGATACGCAGTATTTT. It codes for CASSLLRVRREPDTQYF.